This TCR beta chain was found in a study of cytomegalovirus exposure and HLA in healthy donors. With 60 Vbeta and 13 Jbeta primers, the PCR was carried out. The assay was immunoSEQ multiplex PCR, and TCRdb's table has in-frame clones only and misses some. Of 200,000 to 250,000 clones in the sample, approximately 84% are singletons; the top ten hold 0.58%. This clone was counted a few times. Its antigen is not identified. Findings and caveats of the study: Some public TCRs appeared in many individuals, while most sequences were rare. Common viral pathogens seemed to be connected with several of the most significant clusters, according to a later analysis.

CDR3 length: 16 amino acids. CDR1 SGHDT and CDR2 YYEEEE come from the germline V gene. V lost 4 bases and J lost 3; bases outside the gene matches: 12. The TCR was taken from a woman between 40 and 50 years old in good health and CMV-seronegative. The sample was PBMCs. V usage is TRBV5-6 and J usage is TRBJ2-7; 8 nucleotides line up with TRBD2. The CDR3 DNA is TGTGCCAGCAGCCCCGGAGCTGCGGGACTAGACTACGAGCAGTACTTC. It codes for CASSPGAAGLDYEQYF.